A single sample gave rise to the 3 T cell receptor beta chains below, sequenced in a study of T cells and Merkel cell carcinoma outcomes (TCRdb year 2020). The receptor library was made with the immunoSEQ multiplex PCR assay. Sourced from immuneACCESS, this table was stored by TCRdb with only in-frame sequences that have V and J called. A share of the clones is absent; for the studies checked, an unresolved V gene accounts for under half, and the remainder has no known explanation. The sample profile shows about 5,000 clones; about 85% of them were found once. The top ten clonotypes cover about 5.6% of the sample. Material: tumor tissue from Merkel cell carcinoma. These TCRs come from a human donor with Merkel cell carcinoma.

Concerning this clone itself: At the DNA level, this CDR3 is encoded by other sequences in the same sample as well. This sequence joins TRBV27 and TRBJ2-1; possible D gene TRBD1, 5 bases. Germline CDR1 and CDR2: MNHEY and SMNVEV (reference sequence). CDR3 length: 16 residues. Trimming removed 1 base at V and 6 bases at J, with 16 bases between. CDR3 in DNA: TGTGCCAGCAGTTTATTCGCTCCCCCCCAGGGCAATGAGCAGTTCTTC. Translated, it gives CASSLFAPPQGNEQFF.

This CDR3 is CASNHRSRSLNTEAFF. CDR3 in DNA: TGTGCCAGCAACCACCGGTCTAGGAGCTTGAACACTGAAGCTTTCTTT. The gene calls are TRBV19 and TRBJ1-1; D gene unclear. Trimming removed 9 bases from V and 0 bases from J, with 20 bases in between. The germline V gene encodes CDR1 LNHDA and CDR2 SQIVND (reference sequence). This CDR3 comprises 16 residues. The full variable domain, in which reference TRBV19 and TRBJ1-1 provide the parts outside the CDR3, is DGGITQSPKYLFRKEGQNVTLSCEQNLNHDAMYWYRQDPGQGLRLIYYSQIVNDFQKGDIAEGYSVSREKKESFPLTVTSAQKNPTAFYLCASNHRSRSLNTEAFFGQGTRLTVV.

The rearrangement uses TRBV30 and TRBJ2-1; 14 nucleotides align to TRBD2. CDR1 and CDR2 from the germline V gene are GTSNPN and SVGIG (reference sequence). This CDR3 spans 16 amino acids. Trimming removed 4 bases from V and 7 bases from J; junction bases left unmatched: 9. The CDR3 reads CAWTLGLAGALNEQFF. The CDR3, as DNA: TGTGCCTGGACCTTGGGACTAGCGGGAGCATTGAATGAGCAGTTCTTC.